One sample yielded the 4 T cell receptor beta chains listed below, sequenced in a study of response to subunit inactivated influenza vaccine. From the RT-PCR reads, TCRdb called clonotypes with MiXCR, one entry per CDR3 protein. The data contain 550,000 to 800,000 distinct CDR3 sequences, about 15% of them singletons. The specimen comprised PBMCs from blood, sampled 14 to 15 days before vaccination. Receptors originate from a man aged 50 to 59 who received an inactivated influenza vaccine.

The genes are TRBV12-3 or TRBV12-4 and TRBJ1-6; no reliable D call. The CDR3 has 15 amino acids. The V and J ends lost 5 bases and 6 bases respectively, with 14 bases between them. CDR3 coding DNA: TGTGCCAGCAGTGAGGGCTCTGGTCTTAATTCACCCCTCCACTTT. This gives the protein CASSEGSGLNSPLHF.

The chain uses TRBV7-9 and TRBJ2-4; tentatively, D is TRBD1 or TRBD2 (5 bases each). Germline CDR1 SEHNR, CDR2 FQNEAQ (reference sequence). CDR3 size: 14 residues. V shed 1 base and J shed 9 bases, with 13 bases lying between them. For the CDR3, the DNA is TGTGCCAGCAGCTTAGGAGCTGCAGGGACCATTCAGTACTTC. Translating gives CASSLGAAGTIQYF.

The V call is TRBV6-6, the J call TRBJ2-5, with a tentative D call TRBD2 (5 bases). The CDR3 runs to 13 residues. Germline CDR1 reads MNHNY; CDR2 reads SVGAGI (reference sequence). Trimming took 7 bases from V and 2 from J, leaving 11 bases between them. The chain's CDR3 is CASIRGLQETQYF. In DNA, the CDR3 is TGTGCCAGCATCCGAGGACTGCAAGAGACCCAGTACTTC.

This clonotype appeared a few times. The chain is built from TRBV10-3 and TRBJ2-7; the match to TRBD2 covers 7 bases. The CDR3 consists of 17 residues. The germline V gene encodes CDR1 ENHRY and CDR2 SYGVKD. With V trimmed by 4 bases and J by 0 bases, 12 bases remained unmatched. The CDR3 DNA reads TGTGCCATCAGTGGCGGGGGACTGGGGAGCATCTCCTACGAGCAGTACTTC. It yields the protein CAISGGGLGSISYEQYF.